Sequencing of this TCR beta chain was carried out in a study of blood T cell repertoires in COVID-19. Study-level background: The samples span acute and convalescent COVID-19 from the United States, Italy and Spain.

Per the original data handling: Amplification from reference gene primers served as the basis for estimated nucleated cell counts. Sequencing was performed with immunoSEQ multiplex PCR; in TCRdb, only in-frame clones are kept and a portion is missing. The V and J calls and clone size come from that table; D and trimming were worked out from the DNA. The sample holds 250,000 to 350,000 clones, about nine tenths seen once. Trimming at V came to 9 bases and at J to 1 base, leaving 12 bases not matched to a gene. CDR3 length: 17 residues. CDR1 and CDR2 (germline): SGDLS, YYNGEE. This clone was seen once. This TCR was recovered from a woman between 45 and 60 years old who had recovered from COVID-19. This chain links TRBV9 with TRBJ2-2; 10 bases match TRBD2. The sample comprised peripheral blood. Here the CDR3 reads CATSRASGSLNTGELFF. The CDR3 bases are TGTGCCACCTCCCGGGCTAGCGGGAGCCTGAACACCGGGGAGCTGTTTTTT.